This T cell receptor beta chain was sequenced for a study of spatial heterogeneity in lung cancer. Study-wide background: Within raw reads, each unique TCR and UMI combination appeared on average more than ten times.

This clonotype was observed many times. In a library made to pick up alpha chains, this beta chain is a stray read with a size that means little. Germline values: CDR1 ENHRY, CDR2 SYGVKD. The CDR3 is 14 amino acids. The trim removed 8 bases at V and 4 bases at J, leaving 4 bases unmatched. TCR cDNA molecules each carried a unique molecular identifier. Via MiXCR, TCRdb re-called the 5' RACE reads, giving one row per CDR3 protein. The data contain more than 9,000 distinct CDR3 sequences, 6.2% of them seen just once; the ten biggest clones take up approximately 10%. The time point denotes: sample taken at primary tumor resection. Frozen PBMC, nontumor lung or tumor provided whole RNA, which was sequenced unsorted.

This sequence originates from a male donor with early-stage non-small cell lung cancer. The chain has TRBV10-3 and TRBJ2-1, with 11 positions matching TRBD2. This specimen was normal lung tissue next to the tumor, taken at surgery. This CDR3 is CAIGTSGIYNEQFF. The CDR3 DNA is TGTGCCATCGGGACTAGCGGAATTTACAATGAGCAGTTCTTC.